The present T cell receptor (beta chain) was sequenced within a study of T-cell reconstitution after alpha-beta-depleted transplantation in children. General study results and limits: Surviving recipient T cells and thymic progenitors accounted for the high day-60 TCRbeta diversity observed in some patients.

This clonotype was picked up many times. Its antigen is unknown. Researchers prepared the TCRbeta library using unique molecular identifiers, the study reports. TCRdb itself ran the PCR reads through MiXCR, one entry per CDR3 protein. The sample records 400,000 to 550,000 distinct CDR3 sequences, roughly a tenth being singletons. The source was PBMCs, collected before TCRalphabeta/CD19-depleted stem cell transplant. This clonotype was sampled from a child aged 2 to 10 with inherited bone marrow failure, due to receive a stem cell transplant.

DNA for the CDR3: TGTGCCAGCAGCCTCCCCCAGCTAGCGGGAGACTACGAGCAGTACTTC. Amino acids: CASSLPQLAGDYEQYF. V is TRBV13 and J is TRBJ2-7; 10 nucleotides agree with TRBD2. CDR1 and CDR2 (germline): PRHDT, FYEKMQ (reference sequence). Losses at the gene ends were 5 bases for V and 3 bases for J; bases not matched to a gene: 10. The CDR3 sequence is 16 residues long. Full variable domain (outside the CDR3, taken from reference TRBV13 and TRBJ2-7): AAGVIQSPRHLIKEKRETATLKCYPIPRHDTVYWYQQGPGQDPQFLISFYEKMQSDKGSIPDRFSAQQFSDYHSELNMSSLELGDSALYFCASSLPQLAGDYEQYFGPGTRLTVT.